This T cell receptor beta chain was retrieved from a study of T cells after yellow fever vaccination. In the study overall: With SMART-Seq v4 Ultra Low Input, the fractions containing low cell numbers were prepared. General study findings and limits: Clonotypes shared by both compartments, CD4 and CD8, made up a small share.

The CDR3 contains 14 residues. V lost 4 bases and J lost 4, with 13 bases in between. The germline gives CDR1 MNHEY, CDR2 SVGAGI. There are a few counts of this clonotype. The target antigen is unknown. MiXCR, run by TCRdb on the 5' RACE reads, gives a single entry per CDR3 protein. This table has approximately 550,000 distinct CDR3 sequences, approximately 21% appearing once. The receptor's source is a man in his thirties or forties who received the YFV17D yellow fever vaccine. V gene TRBV6-5 combines with J gene TRBJ1-1, with a tentative D call TRBD1 (6 bases). The source was PBMCs, collected 15 days after the yellow fever booster vaccination. CDR3 in amino acids: CASSFTGASTEAFF. The CDR3 DNA is TGTGCCAGCAGTTTCACGGGGGCAAGCACTGAAGCTTTCTTT.